The entry below gives a single TCR beta chain sequence along with its context. Its antigen is not known. This sample was included in a study of cytomegalovirus exposure and HLA in healthy donors. Study summary: Counted in an early data release were approximately 80 million unique TCRs from HLA-typed donors.

Both 60 Vbeta primers and 13 Jbeta primers went into the PCR. Per the original methods: About 80 million unique TCR beta chains, around 10 million of them shared, were counted by a later analysis. Sequenced by immunoSEQ multiplex PCR; TCRdb stores in-frame clones only, minus some. V and J calls and clone size come straight from that table; D and trimming were deduced from the DNA. The profile shows about 250,000 clones, around 90% of them singletons. Findings and limits, study-wide: Within a later analysis, the majority of CMV-associated TCR beta chains appeared HLA-restricted. Accurate HLA-A and HLA-B prediction from TCR beta sequences was reported for most subjects.

V was pared by 4 bases and J by 3 bases, with 7 bases of the junction left unmatched. This CDR3 is built from 15 residues. Germline CDR1 is MGHRA and CDR2 is YSYEKL. The sample was PBMCs. The receptor's source is a girl aged 2-9 years in good health and CMV-seronegative. The chain recombines TRBV4-1 with TRBJ1-1; 8 bases map to TRBD1. CDR3 in amino acids: CASSRGQGRDTEAFF. CDR3 DNA sequence: TGCGCCAGCAGCCGCGGACAGGGTAGGGACACTGAAGCTTTCTTT.